The rows below give T cell receptor beta chains drawn from one sample of a study of PD-1 blockade in classical Hodgkin lymphoma. TCRdb's copy holds only in-frame clones and misses some; the assay was immunoSEQ multiplex PCR. The table has some 45,000 clones, approximately 78% seen once. The sequences come from peripheral blood mononuclear cells (PBMCs), collected before the fourth cycle of nivolumab. Receptors were obtained from a human donor with classical Hodgkin lymphoma. The CDR3 runs from the conserved cysteine through the conserved F or W. A D gene is named only where the DNA matches it firmly. For some rows the clone size is stated as once, few or many, or as a class when expanded; others skip it.

TGTGCCAGCAGCGACTGGTGGGGGATGGATCAGCCCCAGCATTTT,CASSDWWGMDQPQHF,-,TRBV6-1,-,TRBJ1-5
TGTGCCACCGCACTCCTACAGCCCACCGGGGAGCTGTTTTTT,CATALLQPTGELFF,-,TRBV6-1,-,TRBJ2-2
TGTGCCAGCTTTAGCGTCGGTCGGGACACTGAAGCTTTCTTT,CASFSVGRDTEAFF,-,TRBV7-8,-,TRBJ1-1
TGTGCCATCAAGGGGACAGGGGCCTATGGCTACACCTTC,CAIKGTGAYGYTF,-,TRBV6-5,TRBD1,TRBJ1-2
TGTGCCAGTAGTATAGCCCGAGGCTCCTACGAGCAGTACTTC,CASSIARGSYEQYF,-,TRBV19,-,TRBJ2-7
TGTGCCAGCAGCTTACTTGACTCCCGCGTCGAGCAGTACTTC,CASSLLDSRVEQYF,-,TRBV11-2,-,TRBJ2-7
TGTGCCAGCAGCTCGCAGGACAATGAGCAGTTCTTC,CASSSQDNEQFF,-,TRBV5-6,-,TRBJ2-1
TGTGCCAGCCGGGACAGGGTAAGCTACGAGCAGTACTTC,CASRDRVSYEQYF,-,TRBV11-2,TRBD1,TRBJ2-7
TGTGCCAGCAGCTTAGGGGCAGTGAACACTGAAGCTTTCTTT,CASSLGAVNTEAFF,-,TRBV11-3,-,TRBJ1-1
TGTGCCAGCAGCTTAGTGTCTAACTTCGCCGGGGAGCTGTTTTTT,CASSLVSNFAGELFF,few,TRBV7-2,-,TRBJ2-2
TGTGCCAGCAGCTTAAGCGGGGGGGCATCAGGAGAGACCCAGTACTTC,CASSLSGGASGETQYF,-,TRBV7-2,TRBD2,TRBJ2-5
TGTGCCATCAGTGGCTTGGGAGGAGGCGAAGCTTTCTTT,CAISGLGGGEAFF,-,TRBV10-3,-,TRBJ1-1
TGTGCCAGCAGTTACTCGGGGGTGGGGGACTATGGCTACACCTTC,CASSYSGVGDYGYTF,-,TRBV6-5,-,TRBJ1-2
TGCGCCAGCAGCCGGGTCGCGCAGGATGCAGATACGCAGTATTTT,CASSRVAQDADTQYF,-,TRBV5-1,-,TRBJ2-3
TGTGCCAGTAGTCCCGGGACAGTCGCGAGCGAAAAACTGTTTTTT,CASSPGTVASEKLFF,once,TRBV19,TRBD1,TRBJ1-4
TGTGCCAGCAGTTCACCGGGACAGGGTTCTTACGAGCAGTACTTC,CASSSPGQGSYEQYF,-,TRBV6-1,TRBD1,TRBJ2-7
TGTGCCAGCTCTTTCGGAGGGGGGCAGACGGGTTACAATGAGCAGTTCTTC,CASSFGGGQTGYNEQFF,-,TRBV18,-,TRBJ2-1
TGTGCCAGCAGTTACTCTGGGACTGCTGGAAACACCATATATTTT,CASSYSGTAGNTIYF,-,TRBV6-6,-,TRBJ1-3
TGCGCCAGCAGCCAGACTTCCGGGACAGACTACGAGCAGTACTTC,CASSQTSGTDYEQYF,-,TRBV4-1,TRBD1,TRBJ2-7
TGTGCCAGCAGCCAAGATTGGGGACAGAGCGATTCACCCCTCCACTTT,CASSQDWGQSDSPLHF,-,TRBV4-2,TRBD1,TRBJ1-6
TGTGCCAGCAGCCAGACAGGTGATCAGCCCCAGCATTTT,CASSQTGDQPQHF,-,TRBV6-5,-,TRBJ1-5
TGTGCCACCAGCAGTCCGGGGAACACTGAAGCTTTCTTT,CATSSPGNTEAFF,-,TRBV15,-,TRBJ1-1
TGCGCCAGCTGGGGGGAGGATAATTCACCCCTCCACTTT,CASWGEDNSPLHF,once,TRBV5-1,-,TRBJ1-6
TGTGCCAGCAGCGTGGGCGGAATAAATAATTCACCCCTCCACTTT,CASSVGGINNSPLHF,few,TRBV9,-,TRBJ1-6
TGTGCCAGCGGCCAGACAGGGTCCTCCTACGAGCAGTACTTC,CASGQTGSSYEQYF,medium-sized,TRBV6-6,TRBD1,TRBJ2-7
TGTGCTAGTGGTTTGCTTAACGAGCAGTACTTC,CASGLLNEQYF,once,TRBV12-5,-,TRBJ2-7
TGCGCCAGCAGAGGACAGGGGGCCGATTACGAGCAGTACTTC,CASRGQGADYEQYF,-,TRBV5-1,TRBD1,TRBJ2-7
TGTGCCAGCAGCCAATCCGCCCCCCTAGCGGGGGGGCCCCGAATCACCTACAATGAGCAGTTCTTC,CASSQSAPLAGGPRITYNEQFF,-,TRBV4-2,TRBD2,TRBJ2-1
TGTGCCAGCAGTGAGGCCTTCGGACGGGGCCAAGAGACCCAGTACTTC,CASSEAFGRGQETQYF,-,TRBV6-1,-,TRBJ2-5
TGTGCCAGCAGCTTAGCTTTTGGGGCAGATACGCAGTATTTT,CASSLAFGADTQYF,-,TRBV7-9,-,TRBJ2-3
TGTGCCAGCAGCGCCCCCGGGACTCCGTACGAGCAGTACTTC,CASSAPGTPYEQYF,many,TRBV7-9,-,TRBJ2-7
TGCAGCGTTGACCCCACCGGGGACAACAATGAGCAGTTCTTC,CSVDPTGDNNEQFF,-,TRBV29-1,-,TRBJ2-1
TGTGCCAGCAGCAAAGCGGAGTCATCAGATACGCAGTATTTT,CASSKAESSDTQYF,-,TRBV21-1,-,TRBJ2-3
TGTGCCAGCAGCTCTGGGCCAGATACGCAGTATTTT,CASSSGPDTQYF,-,TRBV7-2,-,TRBJ2-3
TGTGCCAGCAGCTCGGGACAGGGAAACACCATATATTTT,CASSSGQGNTIYF,-,TRBV7-8,TRBD1,TRBJ1-3
TGTGCCAGCAGTTACGGTTGGGGCCTGGGGCAGTTCTTC,CASSYGWGLGQFF,-,TRBV6-5,-,TRBJ2-1
TGCGCCAGCAGCTTGGGAATGAACGGGGTGAACACTGAAGCTTTCTTT,CASSLGMNGVNTEAFF,-,TRBV5-1,-,TRBJ1-1
TGTGCCAGCAGGTCGGGGGATCAGCCCCAGCATTTT,CASRSGDQPQHF,-,TRBV7-2,-,TRBJ1-5
TGTGCCAGCAAGGCTCATCCCCTGAACACTGAAGCTTTCTTT,CASKAHPLNTEAFF,few,TRBV28,-,TRBJ1-1
TGTGCCAGCAGCCGATATATTGCAACTAATGAAAAACTGTTTTTT,CASSRYIATNEKLFF,once,TRBV7-2,-,TRBJ1-4
TGTGCTTCTACACTCGGGGCCAACAATCAGCCCCAGCATTTT,CASTLGANNQPQHF,-,TRBV2,-,TRBJ1-5
TGTGCCAGCAGTTTATCGACAGGAATGAACACTGAAGCTTTCTTT,CASSLSTGMNTEAFF,-,TRBV27,-,TRBJ1-1
TGTGCCAGCTCACCCAACCCGGTAAAGCCTGGCTACACCTTC,CASSPNPVKPGYTF,-,TRBV18,-,TRBJ1-2
TGTGCCAGCCAGGGGACAGGGGGCTGGGATGAGCAGTTCTTC,CASQGTGGWDEQFF,-,TRBV2,TRBD1,TRBJ2-1
TGTGCCAGTAGTCGATCCGCTAACAGGGTGGGTACAGATACGCAGTATTTT,CASSRSANRVGTDTQYF,-,TRBV19,-,TRBJ2-3
TGTGCCAGCTCAACCGGGACAAGGACCACCGGGGAGCTGTTTTTT,CASSTGTRTTGELFF,-,TRBV18,-,TRBJ2-2
TGCGCCAGCAGCTTGGGTCTGGGGAACACTGAAGCTTTCTTT,CASSLGLGNTEAFF,-,TRBV5-1,-,TRBJ1-1
TGCGCCAGCAGCCAAGGACCTAGCGAGGAGACCCAGTACTTC,CASSQGPSEETQYF,-,TRBV4-3,-,TRBJ2-5
TGTGCCAGCAGCCCGGGACAGTCCTACGAGCAGTACTTC,CASSPGQSYEQYF,-,TRBV7-9,TRBD1,TRBJ2-7
TGTGCCAGCAGCGTTCAGGGAGGGGGCTACGAGCAGTACTTC,CASSVQGGGYEQYF,few,TRBV7-2,-,TRBJ2-7
TGCGCCAGCAGAATTAGCGGACAAGAGACCCAGTACTTC,CASRISGQETQYF,-,TRBV5-1,-,TRBJ2-5
TGTGCCATCAGTGAGGTGGGGTACGGGGAGCTGTTTTTT,CAISEVGYGELFF,-,TRBV10-3,-,TRBJ2-2
TGTGCCAGCATACTCCCGCTTTCCTACGAGCAGTACTTC,CASILPLSYEQYF,few,TRBV6-1,-,TRBJ2-7
TGTGCCAGCAGCTTATGGGAATTGAGCGCTGAAGCTTTCTTT,CASSLWELSAEAFF,-,TRBV7-8,-,TRBJ1-1
TGTGCCAGCAGCTTAACAGGCGAGTACAATGAGCAGTTCTTC,CASSLTGEYNEQFF,-,TRBV7-3,-,TRBJ2-1